These 27 T cell receptor beta chains were sequenced from one sample in a study of liver allograft versus peripheral blood T cells. Study as a whole: Transplanted-liver T cell receptor repertoires were compared with recipients' peripheral blood repertoires.

TCRdb re-called the reads through MiXCR, storing one row per CDR3 protein. The table records some 14,000 distinct CDR3 sequences, 15% to 20% of them present only once. These TCRs come from a human patient who had a liver transplant. Some T cells may be provided by the graft donor.

This clonotype is labeled as medium-sized (0.01 to 0.1%). This rearrangement joins TRBV29-1 to TRBJ1-5; tentatively, D is TRBD1 (6 bases). The V end was cut by 1 base, the J end by 0 bases, with 10 bases between. Germline-derived CDR1 and CDR2 are SQVTM and ANQGSEA. The length of the CDR3 is 15 residues. As DNA, the CDR3 is TGCAGCGTTGAAGGGGACATAAATAGCAATCAGCCCCAGCATTTT. Its protein product is CSVEGDINSNQPQHF.

This clonotype has more than one count but fewer than ten. The rearrangement links TRBV7-9 to TRBJ1-4, with 8 bases identical to TRBD1. The CDR3 is 15 amino acids. Looked up from germline, CDR1 is SEHNR and CDR2 is FQNEAQ (reference sequence). V lost 2 bases to trimming and J lost 7 bases; unmatched junction nucleotides: 6. CDR3 sequence: CASSLPSGGVEKLFF. The DNA for the CDR3 is TGTGCCAGCAGCTTACCTTCAGGGGGCGTTGAAAAACTGTTTTTT. The variable domain in full, with the rest retrieved from reference TRBV7-9 and TRBJ1-4, is DTGVSQNPRHKITKRGQNVTFRCDPISEHNRLYWYRQTLGQGPEFLTYFQNEAQLEKSRLLSDRFSAERPKGSFSTLEIQRTEQGDSAMYLCASSLPSGGVEKLFFGSGTQLSVL.

This clonotype is judged medium-sized. The chain has TRBV28 and TRBJ1-1; a weak D match, TRBD1 (6 bases). Trimming removed 6 bases from V and 7 bases from J, with 12 bases in between. CDR1 and CDR2 from the germline V gene are MDHEN and SYDVKM. The CDR3 runs 12 residues. The DNA for the CDR3 is TGTGCCAGCAGCTACGGACAGATTGAAGCTTTCTTT. This codes for CASSYGQIEAFF.

This clonotype was found many times. V gene TRBV11-1 combines with J gene TRBJ2-5; tentatively, D is TRBD1 (5 bases). CDR1 and CDR2 from the germline V gene are SGHAT and FQDESV (reference sequence). V dropped 5 bases and J dropped 4 bases, with 11 bases sitting between them. This CDR3 comprises 13 residues. DNA for the CDR3: TGTGCCAGCAGCCACCCAGGGTCAGAGACCCAGTACTTC. It codes for CASSHPGSETQYF. Full variable domain (outside the CDR3, taken from reference TRBV11-1 and TRBJ2-5): EAEVAQSPRYKITEKSQAVAFWCDPISGHATLYWYRQILGQGPELLVQFQDESVVDDSQLPKDRFSAERLKGVDSTLKIQPAELGDSAMYLCASSHPGSETQYFGPGTRLLVL.

A word on this clonotype: A much larger clone is a single base away; this may be a read error. This sequence joins TRBV7-2 and TRBJ1-1, with D unresolved. The length of the CDR3 is 12 residues. From germline, CDR1 is SGHTA and CDR2 FQGNSA. DNA of the CDR3: TGTGCCAGCAGCTTAGGTCAGCGTGAAGCTTTATTT. It yields the protein CASSLGQREALF.

V is TRBV10-2 and J is TRBJ1-5; D gene ambiguous. CDR3 size: 14 residues. Germline lookup yields CDR1 WSHSY and CDR2 SAAADI. Trimming removed 3 bases at V and 0 bases at J, with 6 bases between. The CDR3 coding sequence is TGCGCCAGCAGTGATAGAGCTAGCAATCAGCCCCAGCATTTT. This encodes CASSDRASNQPQHF.

There are a few counts of this clonotype. This chain connects TRBV5-5 to TRBJ1-2, with 8 bases aligning to TRBD1. The germline V gene encodes CDR1 SGHKS and CDR2 YYEKEE (reference sequence). V was pared by 2 bases and J by 7 bases, with 7 bases of the junction left unmatched. This CDR3 contains 14 residues. CDR3 amino acids: CASSFENRGFGYTF. Here the CDR3 DNA reads TGTGCCAGCAGCTTCGAGAACAGGGGGTTTGGCTACACCTTC.

This clonotype was detected many times. The V call is TRBV7-3, the J call TRBJ1-1, with D unresolved. In germline, CDR1 is SGHTA, CDR2 FQGTGA. Trimming pared 5 bases from V and 1 base from J, leaving 11 bases between. This CDR3 contains 14 residues. CDR3 in amino acids: CASSPTAGNTEAFF. As DNA, the CDR3 is TGTGCCAGCAGCCCCACGGCGGGGAACACTGAAGCTTTCTTT.

This clonotype is medium-sized. The V gene is TRBV6-1, the J gene TRBJ1-6, with 7 bases identical to TRBD1. J gave up 7 bases and V 1 base, and 4 bases lay outside the gene matches. This CDR3 is built from 15 residues. Germline CDR1 is MNHNS and CDR2 is SASEGT. CDR3: CASSEVGQINSPLHF. The DNA for the CDR3 is TGTGCCAGCAGTGAAGTGGGACAGATAAATTCACCCCTCCACTTT.

The chain recombines TRBV28 with TRBJ1-1, with D hard to call. The V gene lost 2 bases and the J gene lost 11 bases, with 9 bases spanning the gap. The CDR3 has 11 amino acids. Germline V gene data show CDR1 as MDHEN and CDR2 as SYDVKM. The CDR3 loop is CASSLLMDAFF. The CDR3 bases are TGTGCCAGCAGTTTACTAATGGATGCTTTCTTT.

In this sample, this clonotype turned up a few times. The rearrangement uses TRBV15 and TRBJ2-1; no firm D call. V lost 1 base to trimming and J lost 7 bases, with 8 bases between them. The CDR3 runs 13 residues. CDR1 is LNHNV and CDR2 is YYDKDF in the germline V gene (reference sequence). Here the CDR3 DNA reads TGTGCCACCAGCAGAGTGCTTGAAAATGAGCAGTTCTTC. Protein: CATSRVLENEQFF.

In its sample, this clonotype is medium-sized. The chain combines TRBV7-2 with TRBJ1-4, with D uncertain. The germline V and J ends were trimmed by 5 bases and 5 bases, with 9 bases remaining between them. CDR3 length: 13 amino acids. CDR1 and CDR2 from the germline V gene are SGHTA and FQGNSA. CDR3 amino acids: CASSAELNEKLFF. For the CDR3, the DNA is TGTGCCAGCAGCGCGGAGTTGAATGAAAAACTGTTTTTT.

This clonotype counts as medium-sized. The CDR3 is CASSLGPDNSPLHF. Written as DNA, the CDR3 is TGTGCCAGCAGCTTAGGACCTGATAATTCACCCCTCCACTTT. The chain uses TRBV7-2 and TRBJ1-6; D remains unclear. CDR1 SGHTA and CDR2 FQGNSA come from the germline V gene. CDR3 length: 14 amino acids. V lost 1 base and J lost 5, with 6 bases in between.

By share of the sample, this clonotype is medium-sized. This sequence joins TRBV29-1 and TRBJ2-2; TRBD2 aligns across 7 bases. Germline V gene data show CDR1 as SQVTM and CDR2 as ANQGSEA. The ends lost 7 bases at V and 5 bases at J; junction bases unmatched: 1. The CDR3 contains 11 residues. The CDR3: CSAGGTGELFF. Here the CDR3 DNA reads TGCAGCGCCGGGGGGACCGGGGAGCTGTTTTTT.

The rearrangement uses TRBV20-1 and TRBJ1-2; 8 bases map to TRBD1. Trimming took 2 bases from V and 0 from J; bases not matched to a gene: 20. Germline loops: CDR1 DFQATT, CDR2 SNEGSKA (reference sequence). The CDR3 covers 20 residues. For the CDR3, the DNA is TGCAGTGCTAGAAACCTTCGGGACAGGACCCGCATATCAGCTAACTATGGCTACACCTTC. Its protein product is CSARNLRDRTRISANYGYTF.

This clonotype is labeled as medium-sized. The chain carries TRBV18 and TRBJ1-3; D ambiguous. Germline-derived CDR1 and CDR2 are KGHSH and LQKENI. The CDR3 is 14 amino acids. Trimming cost V 3 bases and J 4 bases, with 10 bases left between them. The CDR3 nucleotides read TGTGCCAGCTCACCCGCCCGGGTCGGAAACACCATATATTTT. Its protein is CASSPARVGNTIYF. The full variable domain, completed using reference TRBV18 and TRBJ1-3, is NAGVMQNPRHLVRRRGQEARLRCSPMKGHSHVYWYRQLPEEGLKFMVYLQKENIIDESGMPKERFSAEFPKEGPSILRIQQVVRGDSAAYFCASSPARVGNTIYFGEGSWLTVV.

This clonotype was seen more than once but under ten times. CDR3 sequence reads: CASSLGWNTEAFF. CDR3 nucleotide sequence: TGTGCCAGCAGCTTGGGGTGGAACACTGAAGCTTTCTTT. The V call is TRBV5-6, the J call TRBJ1-1; the D is unclear. The CDR3 length is 13 residues. Deletions cut 0 bases from V and 1 base from J, with 4 bases between. Germline loops: CDR1 SGHDT, CDR2 YYEEEE.

This clonotype was seen repeatedly, ten times or more. The gene calls are TRBV7-9 and TRBJ2-3; 7 bases match TRBD2. Germline-derived CDR1 and CDR2 are SEHNR and FQNEAQ (reference sequence). J gave up 5 bases and V 2 bases, and 7 bases lay outside the gene matches. The CDR3 contains 15 residues. The CDR3 DNA sequence: TGTGCCAGCAGCTTAAGCGGGGCCGGGAGAGATACGCAGTATTTT. It codes for CASSLSGAGRDTQYF.

This clonotype rates as medium-sized (0.01 to 0.1%). The V call is TRBV10-3, the J call TRBJ2-3; 7 nucleotides align to TRBD1. The CDR3 has 15 amino acids. Germline V gene data show CDR1 as ENHRY and CDR2 as SYGVKD. Trimming at V came to 5 bases and at J to 0 bases, leaving 5 bases not matched to a gene. CDR3 coding DNA: TGTGCCATCAGTCAACAGGGGATTAGCACAGATACGCAGTATTTT. It is translated as CAISQQGISTDTQYF.

The gene calls are TRBV20-1 and TRBJ2-5, with 13 bases that match TRBD2. Germline V lookup: CDR1 DFQATT, CDR2 SNEGSKA (reference sequence). This CDR3 region has 14 residues. J lost 5 bases, V lost 6 bases, and 6 bases had no gene match. The chain's CDR3 is CSATSGRALETQYF. For the CDR3, the DNA is TGCAGTGCCACTAGCGGGAGGGCCCTGGAGACCCAGTACTTC.

This clonotype was counted between two and nine times. V is TRBV20-1 and J is TRBJ1-4; D is ambiguous. CDR1 DFQATT and CDR2 SNEGSKA come from the germline V gene (reference sequence). Trimming took 5 bases from V and 1 from J, leaving 11 bases between them. The CDR3 is made up of 14 amino acids. CDR3 loop: CSAPRTRTNEKLFF. Written as DNA, the CDR3 is TGCAGTGCTCCCCGGACCAGAACTAATGAAAAACTGTTTTTT.

This clonotype was recorded at least ten times. This chain connects TRBV15 to TRBJ1-2; TRBD1 aligns across 8 bases. The germline CDR1 and CDR2 sequences are LNHNV and YYDKDF (reference sequence). V was clipped by 0 bases and J by 4 bases; unmatched bases: 13. The CDR3 is 18 amino acids. The CDR3 reads CATSRDPPTGVGGYGYTF. The CDR3 DNA reads as TGTGCCACCAGCAGAGATCCCCCGACAGGGGTCGGGGGCTATGGCTACACCTTC.

The sample holds many counts of this clonotype. This rearrangement joins TRBV19 to TRBJ1-2; 10 bases agree with TRBD1. The CDR3 contains 16 residues. Germline V CDR1 and CDR2: LNHDA, SQIVND (reference sequence). Losses at the gene ends were 5 bases for V and 0 bases for J; bases not matched to a gene: 6. The CDR3 sequence: CASSFRDRGSNYGYTF. The DNA for the CDR3 is TGTGCCAGTAGTTTCCGGGACAGGGGCTCTAACTATGGCTACACCTTC.

V usage is TRBV7-2 and J usage is TRBJ2-7; TRBD2 matches 7 bases. Trimming cost V 5 bases and J 5 bases; bases outside gene matches: 12. The germline V gene has CDR1 SGHTA and CDR2 FQGNSA. This CDR3 region has 15 residues. Here the CDR3 reads CASSHVGWRENEQYF. The CDR3 nucleotides are TGTGCCAGCAGCCACGTTGGGTGGCGGGAGAACGAGCAGTACTTC.

The J gene is TRBJ1-5, the V gene TRBV6-1; D call uncertain. The CDR3 contains 14 residues. Trimming left V 10 bases short and J 1 base short, with 14 bases between. Germline V gene data show CDR1 as MNHNS and CDR2 as SASEGT. CDR3 sequence: CATQQLWSNQPQHF. CDR3 in DNA: TGTGCCACCCAACAACTCTGGAGCAATCAGCCCCAGCATTTT.

This clonotype was seen many times. V gene TRBV7-2 combines with J gene TRBJ2-1; the D gene is possibly TRBD1 (5 bases). Germline CDR1 reads SGHTA; CDR2 reads FQGNSA. V dropped 0 bases and J dropped 1 base, with 19 bases sitting between them. This CDR3 has 19 amino acids. The CDR3: CASSLAHSGPRASYNEQFF. The DNA of the CDR3 is TGTGCCAGCAGCTTAGCCCACTCTGGACCCAGGGCGTCCTACAATGAGCAGTTCTTC. The full variable domain, with the rest looked up from reference TRBV7-2 and TRBJ2-1, is GAGVSQSPSNKVTEKGKDVELRCDPISGHTALYWYRQSLGQGLEFLIYFQGNSAPDKSGLPSDRFSAERTGGSVSTLTIQRTQQEDSAVYLCASSLAHSGPRASYNEQFFGPGTRLTVL.

V usage is TRBV27 and J usage is TRBJ1-2, with D unclear. The CDR3 spans 13 residues. Germline V gene lookup returns CDR1 MNHEY and CDR2 SMNVEV (reference sequence). Trimming stripped 3 bases from V and 0 bases from J, with 5 bases between. The CDR3: CASSFLANYGYTF. In DNA, the CDR3 is TGTGCCAGCAGTTTTTTGGCTAACTATGGCTACACCTTC.